This T cell receptor beta chain came from a study of blood T cell repertoires in COVID-19. Participants were aged roughly 18 to 89 years from around 26 US areas. This CDR3 is 13 amino acids long. V lost 1 base, J lost 5 bases, and 2 bases stayed unmatched. Looked up from germline, CDR1 is SGHRS and CDR2 is YFSETQ. The data were produced by immunoSEQ multiplex PCR, yet TCRdb's version contains in-frame clones alone and is incomplete. The sample includes around 310,000 clones, 89% of them seen just once. The clonotype comes from a young woman who had recovered from COVID-19. The chain employs TRBV5-1 and TRBJ2-5; TRBD1 matches at 7 bases. The sample taken for sequencing was PBMCs or T cells enriched from blood (not recorded which). The CDR3 here is CASSLTGVETQYF. The CDR3 nucleotides are TGCGCCAGCAGCTTGACAGGGGTGGAGACCCAGTACTTC.